Detailed here is one TCR beta chain. This receptor's antigen is unknown. No much larger clone exists at a distance of one base, and base qualities are not known. The data originate from a study of PD-L1 blockade in urothelial cancer (dated by TCRdb to 2017 to 2019). Turning to the overall study: All patients started therapy around 2014 and received atezolizumab 1,200 mg intravenously every 3 weeks. Blood samples gave a median of 141,255 T cells and 88,000 or so unique TCRs, with a median clonality of roughly 0.08. TCR sequencing covered pretreatment tumor samples and matched, serially collected peripheral blood taken before and after atezolizumab treatment. Durable clinical benefit meant progression-free survival longer than 6 months, and TCR features were also tested against progression-free and overall survival. About 85% of the roughly 29 patients were identified as males with urothelial cancer of bladder origin, and a prior smoking history was reported by 18 of 29 patients. Fewer than ten patients achieved durable clinical benefit and approximately 19 did not. Blood samples were analyzed 3 weeks after the start of treatment (second dose) and 6 weeks after the start of treatment. Pretreatment blood TCR-seq was available for twenty-nine patients, at least one posttreatment blood collection was obtained for around 25 patients, and tumor TCR-seq was available for around 25 patients. Patients had an ECOG performance status of 0 or 1 and had received between 0 and 3 prior chemotherapy regimens. The study, an exploratory multi-omic analysis, examined somatic, immune and clinical correlates of response to PD-L1 blockade with atezolizumab in urothelial cancer. Whole exome sequencing and RNA sequencing of pretreatment tumors were performed alongside TCR sequencing in the same patients.

The paper's findings and limits, for the study overall: Improved progression-free and overall survival was found to be associated with pretreatment peripheral blood TCR clonality below the median. Small sample size (n ≈ 28) and many exploratory analyses mean the results are intended to be hypothesis-generating. Greater expansion of tumor-associated TCR clones in peripheral blood 3 weeks after the start of treatment was observed in patients with durable benefit (n ≈ 22, p = 0.022).

To estimate absolute template abundance from read counts, synthetic TCR analog templates were spiked into each PCR. The immunoSEQ assay was used to amplify TCRbeta CDR3 regions from genomic DNA with bias-controlled V and J gene primers. Rearranged TCRbeta segments were sequenced at approximately 20X coverage. In the authors' own workflow: Sequencing errors were corrected by clustering and CDR3s were annotated against IMGT to assign V, D and J genes. Downstream analyses used only productive TCRbeta rearrangements, leaving out any out-of-frame or stop-codon sequences. To compute clonality, Shannon entropy was normalized by the log of the number of unique productive sequences and then subtracted from one. Fisher's exact test with Benjamini-Hochberg correction, using a cutoff of adjusted p below 0.01, was how clones that differed between time points or between blood and tumor were identified. Imported from immuneACCESS, the table was reduced by TCRdb to in-frame sequences with V and J called. These copies leave out some clones; in studies compared against another copy, an unresolved V gene accounts for under half, and the cause of the remainder is not known. V and J calls and clone size follow that table, whereas D and trimming were derived from the DNA. The sample yields about 52,000 clones; approximately 75% were counted once. Jointly, the top ten make up around 3.4% of the sample.

Trimmed from V: 5 bases; trimmed from J: 7 bases; junction bases lacking a gene match: 7. CDR1 SGHVS and CDR2 FQNEAQ are derived from the germline V gene. The CDR3 runs 13 residues from the cysteine to the phenylalanine. The CDR3 DNA has 39 bases and is translated from base 1. A total of 29 patients with locally advanced or metastatic urothelial carcinoma, treated at Memorial Sloan Kettering on a trial protocol, made up the cohort. Peripheral blood mononuclear cells were collected from each patient pretreatment and during treatment, giving between 1 and 8 total time points per patient. The Qiagen DNeasy Blood extraction kit was used to purify genomic DNA from total PBMCs and tumor samples. PBMCs were collected pretreatment and during treatment, and were isolated and stored as previously described.

Sequenced here: PBMCs, sampled around atezolizumab (anti-PD-L1) treatment. This receptor chain uses TRBV7-8 and TRBJ1-2; TRBD1 aligns with 7 central bases. This receptor was identified in a man aged 65-85 years with urothelial cancer. In nucleotides, the sequence is TGTGCCAGCAGCCACCAAACAGGGGCTGGCTACACCTTC. The translation is CASSHQTGAGYTF.